A selection of T cell receptor beta chains follows, all from one sample in a study of cytomegalovirus exposure and HLA in healthy donors. Sequencing used immunoSEQ multiplex PCR; TCRdb keeps in-frame clones, though not all of them. The sample lists 150,000 to 200,000 clones, over 65% occurring once. The sequenced sample was PBMCs. Receptors originate from a man in his forties in good health and CMV-seropositive. Each CDR3 is given with its conserved first and last residue. Each record gives: V gene, J gene, clone size, CDR3 length, D gene, CDR3 protein, CDR3 DNA. D genes are given only for firm matches. A clone size is listed for some rows: how often the clone was seen (once, few, many), or a class if it is expanded.

V gene: TRBV7-2; J gene: TRBJ2-7; clone size: few; CDR3 length: 14; D gene: -; CDR3 protein: CASSLSYTQYEQYF; CDR3 DNA: TGTGCCAGCAGCTTAAGTTACACACAATACGAGCAGTACTTC
V gene: TRBV11-2; J gene: TRBJ2-3; clone size: -; CDR3 length: 15; D gene: TRBD2; CDR3 protein: CASSLGGGGADTQYF; CDR3 DNA: TGTGCCAGCAGCTTAGGTGGCGGGGGGGCAGATACGCAGTATTTT
V gene: TRBV9; J gene: TRBJ2-5; clone size: -; CDR3 length: 13; D gene: -; CDR3 protein: CASSLGGLETQYF; CDR3 DNA: TGTGCCAGCAGCCTAGGGGGGCTTGAGACCCAGTACTTC
V gene: TRBV11-3; J gene: TRBJ2-2; clone size: -; CDR3 length: 15; D gene: -; CDR3 protein: CASSLDPAGTGELFF; CDR3 DNA: TGTGCCAGCAGCTTAGATCCGGCGGGCACCGGGGAGCTGTTTTTT
V gene: TRBV6-1; J gene: TRBJ1-3; clone size: -; CDR3 length: 14; D gene: TRBD1; CDR3 protein: CAVGQGRSGNTIYF; CDR3 DNA: TGTGCCGTAGGACAGGGGAGGTCTGGAAACACCATATATTTT
V gene: TRBV6-5; J gene: TRBJ1-4; clone size: -; CDR3 length: 15; D gene: -; CDR3 protein: CASSGLEGAVEKLFF; CDR3 DNA: TGTGCCAGCAGTGGCTTGGAAGGGGCCGTGGAAAAACTGTTTTTT
V gene: TRBV7-7; J gene: TRBJ2-5; clone size: -; CDR3 length: 12; D gene: -; CDR3 protein: CASSYIGETQYF; CDR3 DNA: TGTGCTAGCAGCTACATCGGGGAGACCCAGTACTTC
V gene: TRBV7-9; J gene: TRBJ2-7; clone size: -; CDR3 length: 15; D gene: -; CDR3 protein: CASSSSTGQPYEQYF; CDR3 DNA: TGTGCCAGCAGCTCATCCACCGGACAGCCCTACGAGCAGTACTTC
V gene: TRBV11-2; J gene: TRBJ1-5; clone size: -; CDR3 length: 14; D gene: TRBD1; CDR3 protein: CASSLDRVKAPQHF; CDR3 DNA: TGTGCCAGCAGTCTCGACAGGGTGAAGGCGCCCCAGCATTTT
V gene: TRBV9; J gene: TRBJ2-7; clone size: few; CDR3 length: 14; D gene: TRBD1; CDR3 protein: CASSVGQGAYEQYF; CDR3 DNA: TGTGCCAGCAGTGTTGGACAGGGGGCTTACGAGCAGTACTTC
V gene: TRBV18; J gene: TRBJ1-5; clone size: -; CDR3 length: 16; D gene: TRBD1; CDR3 protein: CASSPTTGGLFQPQHF; CDR3 DNA: TGTGCCAGCTCACCTACTACAGGGGGCCTCTTTCAGCCCCAGCATTTT
V gene: TRBV2; J gene: TRBJ1-1; clone size: -; CDR3 length: 11; D gene: -; CDR3 protein: CASSEQTQAFF; CDR3 DNA: TGTGCCAGCAGTGAACAGACTCAAGCTTTCTTT
V gene: TRBV2; J gene: TRBJ1-3; clone size: -; CDR3 length: 15; D gene: -; CDR3 protein: CASRSGNPSGNTIYF; CDR3 DNA: TGTGCCAGCAGATCCGGGAACCCCTCTGGAAACACCATATATTTT
V gene: TRBV29-1; J gene: TRBJ2-5; clone size: -; CDR3 length: 14; D gene: -; CDR3 protein: CSVGAATLGETQYF; CDR3 DNA: TGCAGCGTTGGGGCAGCTACCCTCGGCGAGACCCAGTACTTC
V gene: TRBV5-4; J gene: TRBJ1-1; clone size: -; CDR3 length: 16; D gene: TRBD1; CDR3 protein: CASSIPGQGAVTEAFF; CDR3 DNA: TGTGCCAGCAGCATCCCGGGACAGGGGGCTGTAACTGAAGCTTTCTTT
V gene: TRBV7-2; J gene: TRBJ1-1; clone size: -; CDR3 length: 15; D gene: -; CDR3 protein: CASSFMTIQNTEAFF; CDR3 DNA: TGTGCCAGCAGCTTCATGACAATACAGAACACTGAAGCTTTCTTT
V gene: TRBV7-3; J gene: TRBJ2-2; clone size: few; CDR3 length: 20; D gene: TRBD2; CDR3 protein: CASSYLGGLAEITNTGELFF; CDR3 DNA: TGTGCCAGCAGCTACCTCGGTGGACTAGCGGAAATAACGAACACCGGGGAGCTGTTTTTT
V gene: TRBV19; J gene: TRBJ2-1; clone size: -; CDR3 length: 15; D gene: TRBD2; CDR3 protein: CASSILAGGTDEQFF; CDR3 DNA: TGTGCCAGTAGTATTTTAGCGGGGGGGACGGATGAGCAGTTCTTC
V gene: TRBV7-6; J gene: TRBJ2-2; clone size: -; CDR3 length: 14; D gene: TRBD2; CDR3 protein: CASSLGGGTGELFF; CDR3 DNA: TGTGCCAGCAGCTTAGGCGGGGGTACCGGGGAGCTGTTTTTT
V gene: TRBV5-1; J gene: TRBJ1-1; clone size: -; CDR3 length: 14; D gene: TRBD1; CDR3 protein: CASSPIGGNTEAFF; CDR3 DNA: TGCGCCAGCAGCCCAATAGGGGGCAACACTGAAGCTTTCTTT
V gene: TRBV2; J gene: TRBJ2-7; clone size: -; CDR3 length: 13; D gene: TRBD1; CDR3 protein: CASSEYRGPEQYF; CDR3 DNA: TGTGCCAGCAGTGAATACAGGGGCCCCGAGCAGTACTTC
V gene: TRBV9; J gene: TRBJ2-2; clone size: once; CDR3 length: 19; D gene: TRBD2; CDR3 protein: CASSVEAGLAGGYTGELFF; CDR3 DNA: TGTGCCAGCAGCGTAGAGGCGGGGCTAGCGGGGGGTTACACCGGGGAGCTGTTTTTT
V gene: TRBV9; J gene: TRBJ2-5; clone size: -; CDR3 length: 14; D gene: TRBD2; CDR3 protein: CASSSGLAGETQYF; CDR3 DNA: TGTGCCAGCAGCTCCGGACTAGCTGGAGAGACCCAGTACTTC
V gene: TRBV2; J gene: TRBJ2-7; clone size: -; CDR3 length: 15; D gene: -; CDR3 protein: CASSPGTYKSYEQYF; CDR3 DNA: TGTGCCAGCAGTCCCGGGACATACAAATCCTACGAGCAGTACTTC
V gene: TRBV7-2; J gene: TRBJ2-3; clone size: -; CDR3 length: 14; D gene: TRBD1; CDR3 protein: CAGSPVGGTDAQYF; CDR3 DNA: TGTGCCGGCAGCCCCGTAGGGGGCACAGATGCGCAGTATTTT
V gene: TRBV30; J gene: TRBJ1-2; clone size: -; CDR3 length: 14; D gene: TRBD1; CDR3 protein: CAWMKDRVGYGYTF; CDR3 DNA: TGTGCCTGGATGAAGGACAGGGTGGGCTATGGCTACACCTTC
V gene: TRBV4-3; J gene: TRBJ2-5; clone size: -; CDR3 length: 17; D gene: TRBD2; CDR3 protein: CASSQDNKRGGRETQYF; CDR3 DNA: TGCGCCAGCAGCCAAGATAATAAGCGGGGGGGCCGGGAGACCCAGTACTTC
V gene: TRBV19; J gene: TRBJ1-6; clone size: -; CDR3 length: 14; D gene: TRBD1; CDR3 protein: CASKPGQGPSPLHF; CDR3 DNA: TGTGCCAGTAAACCGGGACAGGGACCTTCACCCCTCCACTTT
V gene: TRBV9; J gene: TRBJ2-5; clone size: -; CDR3 length: 16; D gene: TRBD2; CDR3 protein: CASSPRVAGGGETQYF; CDR3 DNA: TGTGCCAGCAGCCCCCGGGTAGCGGGAGGTGGGGAGACCCAGTACTTC
V gene: TRBV7-9; J gene: TRBJ2-7; clone size: -; CDR3 length: 15; D gene: TRBD1; CDR3 protein: CASSPGQGPSYEQYF; CDR3 DNA: TGTGCCAGCAGCCCCGGACAGGGTCCCTCCTACGAGCAGTACTTC
V gene: TRBV5-1; J gene: TRBJ1-6; clone size: -; CDR3 length: 13; D gene: -; CDR3 protein: CASSLYEGSPLHF; CDR3 DNA: TGCGCCAGCAGCTTGTATGAGGGTTCACCCCTCCACTTT
V gene: TRBV9; J gene: TRBJ1-1; clone size: -; CDR3 length: 15; D gene: TRBD1; CDR3 protein: CASSVTDDRAAEAFF; CDR3 DNA: TGTGCCAGCAGCGTAACCGACGACAGGGCGGCTGAAGCTTTCTTT
V gene: TRBV6-5; J gene: TRBJ2-3; clone size: -; CDR3 length: 13; D gene: TRBD1; CDR3 protein: CASSADRGDTQYF; CDR3 DNA: TGTGCCAGCAGTGCCGACAGGGGAGATACGCAGTATTTT
V gene: TRBV6-5; J gene: TRBJ2-7; clone size: -; CDR3 length: 15; D gene: TRBD1; CDR3 protein: CASSYAGQGFAEQYF; CDR3 DNA: TGTGCCAGCAGTTACGCGGGACAGGGGTTTGCCGAGCAGTACTTC
V gene: TRBV5-1; J gene: TRBJ2-5; clone size: -; CDR3 length: 15; D gene: -; CDR3 protein: CASSPKAGTEETQYF; CDR3 DNA: TGCGCCAGCAGCCCCAAGGCGGGGACGGAAGAGACCCAGTACTTC
V gene: TRBV29-1; J gene: TRBJ1-2; clone size: -; CDR3 length: 14; D gene: -; CDR3 protein: CSVDAQGLFYGYTF; CDR3 DNA: TGCAGCGTTGATGCCCAGGGCCTATTTTATGGCTACACCTTC
V gene: TRBV7-2; J gene: TRBJ1-5; clone size: -; CDR3 length: 14; D gene: -; CDR3 protein: CASSLGGGNQPQHF; CDR3 DNA: TGTGCCAGCAGCTTAGGGGGGGGAAATCAGCCCCAGCATTTT
V gene: TRBV30; J gene: TRBJ1-5; clone size: -; CDR3 length: 14; D gene: TRBD1; CDR3 protein: CAWGRQGGNQPQHF; CDR3 DNA: TGTGCCTGGGGAAGACAGGGTGGGAATCAGCCCCAGCATTTT
V gene: TRBV27; J gene: TRBJ2-7; clone size: once; CDR3 length: 15; D gene: TRBD2; CDR3 protein: CASSLSTSGAYEQYF; CDR3 DNA: TGTGCCAGCAGTTTATCGACTAGCGGGGCCTACGAGCAGTACTTC
V gene: TRBV19; J gene: TRBJ2-7; clone size: -; CDR3 length: 14; D gene: -; CDR3 protein: CASSIVENPYEQYF; CDR3 DNA: TGTGCCAGTAGTATAGTCGAGAACCCCTACGAGCAGTACTTC
V gene: TRBV11-2; J gene: TRBJ1-3; clone size: -; CDR3 length: 14; D gene: -; CDR3 protein: CASSPHPRGNTIYF; CDR3 DNA: TGTGCCAGCAGCCCCCACCCTAGGGGAAACACCATATATTTT
V gene: TRBV6-6; J gene: TRBJ1-5; clone size: -; CDR3 length: 16; D gene: TRBD1; CDR3 protein: CASSYSGTGSNQPQHF; CDR3 DNA: TGTGCCAGCAGTTACTCGGGGACAGGCTCCAATCAGCCCCAGCATTTT
V gene: TRBV4-2; J gene: TRBJ2-1; clone size: -; CDR3 length: 16; D gene: -; CDR3 protein: CASSQGSSVSYNEQFF; CDR3 DNA: TGTGCCAGCAGCCAAGGGTCCAGCGTGTCCTACAATGAGCAGTTCTTC
V gene: TRBV19; J gene: TRBJ1-4; clone size: -; CDR3 length: 14; D gene: -; CDR3 protein: CASSLETADEKLFF; CDR3 DNA: TGTGCCAGTAGTCTCGAGACAGCCGATGAAAAACTGTTTTTT
V gene: TRBV5-8; J gene: TRBJ1-1; clone size: -; CDR3 length: 12; D gene: -; CDR3 protein: CASSPRTDEAFF; CDR3 DNA: TGTGCCAGCAGCCCCCGGACAGATGAAGCTTTCTTT
V gene: TRBV7-2; J gene: TRBJ2-5; clone size: -; CDR3 length: 14; D gene: -; CDR3 protein: CASSLFSDQETQYF; CDR3 DNA: TGTGCCAGCAGCTTATTTTCGGACCAAGAGACCCAGTACTTC
V gene: TRBV21-1; J gene: TRBJ2-7; clone size: once; CDR3 length: 12; D gene: -; CDR3 protein: CASSTRTVEQYF; CDR3 DNA: TGTGCCAGCAGTACCCGGACAGTCGAGCAGTACTTC
V gene: TRBV6-5; J gene: TRBJ2-2; clone size: -; CDR3 length: 14; D gene: -; CDR3 protein: CATRVTANTGELFF; CDR3 DNA: TGTGCCACCCGTGTGACAGCGAACACCGGGGAGCTGTTTTTT
V gene: TRBV6-5; J gene: TRBJ2-7; clone size: -; CDR3 length: 15; D gene: -; CDR3 protein: CASSYSAQVSIEQYF; CDR3 DNA: TGTGCCAGCAGTTACTCCGCCCAGGTCTCAATCGAGCAGTACTTC
V gene: TRBV4-1; J gene: TRBJ2-3; clone size: -; CDR3 length: 13; D gene: -; CDR3 protein: CASSPRRTDTQYF; CDR3 DNA: TGCGCCAGCAGCCCCCGTCGGACAGATACGCAGTATTTT
V gene: TRBV5-6; J gene: TRBJ2-5; clone size: -; CDR3 length: 14; D gene: -; CDR3 protein: CASSLSRTGETQYF; CDR3 DNA: TGTGCCAGCAGCTTGTCCCGAACGGGGGAGACCCAGTACTTC
V gene: TRBV29-1; J gene: TRBJ2-7; clone size: -; CDR3 length: 11; D gene: TRBD2; CDR3 protein: CSVQLAAEQYF; CDR3 DNA: TGCAGCGTTCAACTAGCGGCCGAGCAGTACTTC
V gene: TRBV27; J gene: TRBJ1-1; clone size: -; CDR3 length: 13; D gene: TRBD1; CDR3 protein: CASSLGTASQAFF; CDR3 DNA: TGTGCCAGCAGTTTGGGGACAGCATCGCAAGCTTTCTTT
V gene: TRBV10-2; J gene: TRBJ1-4; clone size: -; CDR3 length: 15; D gene: -; CDR3 protein: CASSENGAGGEKLFF; CDR3 DNA: TGCGCCAGCAGTGAGAACGGGGCCGGAGGGGAAAAACTGTTTTTT
V gene: TRBV4-1; J gene: TRBJ2-2; clone size: -; CDR3 length: 15; D gene: -; CDR3 protein: CASSQVNSNTGELFF; CDR3 DNA: TGCGCCAGCAGCCAAGTTAATTCGAACACCGGGGAGCTGTTTTTT
V gene: TRBV7-2; J gene: TRBJ2-1; clone size: -; CDR3 length: 17; D gene: TRBD2; CDR3 protein: CASSSGLAGGSYNEQFF; CDR3 DNA: TGTGCCAGCAGCTCGGGACTAGCGGGGGGCTCTTACAATGAGCAGTTCTTC
V gene: TRBV18; J gene: TRBJ1-6; clone size: -; CDR3 length: 16; D gene: TRBD1; CDR3 protein: CASSPLGQGPLSPLHF; CDR3 DNA: TGTGCCAGCTCACCGCTCGGACAGGGGCCCCTTTCACCCCTCCACTTT
V gene: TRBV14; J gene: TRBJ2-3; clone size: -; CDR3 length: 16; D gene: TRBD1; CDR3 protein: CASSLRQGTSTDTQYF; CDR3 DNA: TGTGCCAGCAGCCTTCGACAGGGAACCAGCACAGATACGCAGTATTTT
V gene: TRBV7-2; J gene: TRBJ1-5; clone size: -; CDR3 length: 15; D gene: TRBD1; CDR3 protein: CASSLAGQGEQPQHF; CDR3 DNA: TGTGCCAGCAGCTTAGCGGGACAGGGGGAACAGCCCCAGCATTTT
V gene: TRBV5-4; J gene: TRBJ2-2; clone size: -; CDR3 length: 15; D gene: -; CDR3 protein: CASSPTGRDTGELFF; CDR3 DNA: TGTGCCAGCAGTCCCACTGGCAGGGACACCGGGGAGCTGTTTTTT